One and the same sample provided the 12 T cell receptor beta chains below, sequenced in a study of cytomegalovirus exposure and HLA in healthy donors. Amplification used 60 Vbeta primers and 13 Jbeta primers. TCRdb's copy holds only in-frame clones and misses some; the assay was immunoSEQ multiplex PCR. The sample spans 100,000 to 150,000 clones; the ten largest clones claim over 0.8%. The source material was PBMCs. All receptors come from a man in his late teens or twenties in good health and CMV-seronegative.

V is TRBV11-1 and J is TRBJ2-1; D ambiguous. This CDR3 comprises 11 residues. V lost 4 bases and J lost 8, with 6 bases in between. Germline assignment: CDR1 SGHAT and CDR2 FQDESV (reference sequence). CDR3 residues: CASSSKYEQFF. The CDR3 region has the DNA TGTGCCAGCAGCTCAAAATATGAGCAGTTCTTC.

The rearrangement uses TRBV2 and TRBJ1-5; TRBD1 agrees at 7 bases. V was pared by 8 bases and J by 4 bases, with 8 bases of the junction left unmatched. This CDR3 spans 14 amino acids. CDR1 is SNHLY, CDR2 FYNNEI, per germline. The CDR3 DNA reads TGTGCCAGCGCTTTCGTGACAGGGAATCAGCCCCAGCATTTT. The encoded protein is CASAFVTGNQPQHF. The full variable domain, in which reference TRBV2 and TRBJ1-5 provide the parts outside the CDR3, is EPEVTQTPSHQVTQMGQEVILRCVPISNHLYFYWYRQILGQKVEFLVSFYNNEISEKSEIFDDQFSVERPDGSNFTLKIRSTKLEDSAMYFCASAFVTGNQPQHFGDGTRLSIL.

V and J are TRBV5-1 and TRBJ2-7; 10 positions agree with TRBD1. The trim removed 7 bases at V and 4 bases at J, leaving 5 bases unmatched. The CDR3 sequence is 13 residues long. Germline V CDR1 and CDR2: SGHRS, YFSETQ. In DNA, the CDR3 is TGCGCCAGCTCCGGGACAGGGGTTTACGAGCAGTACTTC. Its translation: CASSGTGVYEQYF.

This sequence joins TRBV6-5 and TRBJ1-1; 9 positions match TRBD1. This CDR3 spans 13 amino acids. Germline lookup yields CDR1 MNHEY and CDR2 SVGAGI. J gave up 4 bases and V 7 bases, and 4 bases lay outside the gene matches. In DNA form, the CDR3 reads TGTGCCAGCACCGCGACAGGGGGCACTGAAGCTTTCTTT. The encoded protein is CASTATGGTEAFF.

The J gene is TRBJ1-5, the V gene TRBV5-1, with a tentative D call TRBD1 (6 bases). Germline V gives CDR1 SGHRS, CDR2 YFSETQ. CDR3 size: 14 residues. Deletions cut 4 bases from V and 4 bases from J, with 12 bases between. CDR3 in amino acids: CASSPGTKNQPQHF. The CDR3, as DNA: TGCGCCAGCAGCCCTGGGACAAAGAATCAGCCCCAGCATTTT.

The chain uses TRBV19 and TRBJ1-2; D ambiguous. The CDR3 is made up of 15 amino acids. Germline lookup yields CDR1 LNHDA and CDR2 SQIVND (reference sequence). V was cut by 0 bases and J by 4 bases, with 12 bases left in between. In nucleotides, the CDR3 is TGTGCCAGTAGTATAGATCTTTTCCCTTTCTATGGCTACACCTTC. This gives the protein CASSIDLFPFYGYTF.

Here the CDR3 reads CASSFPGQGTEAFF. The CDR3 DNA is TGTGCCAGCAGCTTTCCGGGACAGGGAACTGAAGCTTTCTTT. J is TRBJ1-1 and V is TRBV5-4; 9 bases align to TRBD1. The germline V gene encodes CDR1 SGHNT and CDR2 YYREEE (reference sequence). V dropped 2 bases and J dropped 5; count of bases not matched to a gene: 4. The CDR3 has 14 amino acids. Drawing the rest from reference TRBV5-4 and TRBJ1-1, the complete variable domain is ETGVTQSPTHLIKTRGQQVTLRCSSQSGHNTVSWYQQALGQGPQFIFQYYREEENGRGNFPPRFSGLQFPNYSSELNVNALELDDSALYLCASSFPGQGTEAFFGQGTRLTVV.

The V call is TRBV28, the J call TRBJ2-7, with D perhaps matching TRBD1 (5 bases). Trimming left V 5 bases short and J 0 bases short, with 14 bases between. Per the germline V gene, CDR1 is MDHEN and CDR2 is SYDVKM. The CDR3 is made up of 15 amino acids. In nucleotides, the CDR3 is TGTGCCAGCAGTGCCATAAAGGGGTACTCCTACGAGCAGTACTTC. Amino acids: CASSAIKGYSYEQYF. The whole variable domain, remainder taken from reference TRBV28 and TRBJ2-7, is DVKVTQSSRYLVKRTGEKVFLECVQDMDHENMFWYRQDPGLGLRLIYFSYDVKMKEKGDIPEGYSVSREKKERFSLILESASTNQTSMYLCASSAIKGYSYEQYFGPGTRLTVT.

V is TRBV5-1 and J is TRBJ1-1, with D maybe TRBD1 (5 bases). V shed 7 bases and J shed 6 bases, with 25 bases lying between them. This CDR3 spans 16 amino acids. Germline V gene data show CDR1 as SGHRS and CDR2 as YFSETQ. DNA of the CDR3: TGCGCCAGCGGATCGGGACTCCGAGAGTCGGTGGCTGAAGCTTTCTTT. The encoded protein is CASGSGLRESVAEAFF. Together with reference TRBV5-1 and TRBJ1-1, the CDR3 gives the full variable domain: KAGVTQTPRYLIKTRGQQVTLSCSPISGHRSVSWYQQTPGQGLQFLFEYFSETQRNKGNFPGRFSGRQFSNSRSEMNVSTLELGDSALYLCASGSGLRESVAEAFFGQGTRLTVV.

The chain recombines TRBV9 with TRBJ1-2; TRBD1 might be the D (5 bases). The V end was cut by 0 bases, the J end by 8 bases, with 14 bases between. This CDR3 contains 14 residues. Germline loops: CDR1 SGDLS, CDR2 YYNGEE. CDR3 protein: CASSVVAGQQGYTF. DNA of the CDR3: TGTGCCAGCAGCGTAGTGGCAGGGCAACAGGGCTACACCTTC. The variable domain in full, completed from reference TRBV9 and TRBJ1-2, reads DSGVTQTPKHLITATGQRVTLRCSPRSGDLSVYWYQQSLDQGLQFLIQYYNGEERAKGNILERFSAQQFPDLHSELNLSSLELGDSALYFCASSVVAGQQGYTFGSGTRLTVV.

The chain combines TRBV28 with TRBJ1-6; 9 positions agree with TRBD1. CDR3 length: 14 residues. The J segment lost 8 bases and the V segment lost 2 bases, leaving 1 base of the junction unmatched. CDR1 and CDR2 from the germline V gene are MDHEN and SYDVKM. The CDR3 DNA follows: TGTGCCAGCAGTTTACGGACAGGGGATTCACCCCTCCACTTT. Encoded protein: CASSLRTGDSPLHF. The full variable domain, rest sourced from reference TRBV28 and TRBJ1-6, is DVKVTQSSRYLVKRTGEKVFLECVQDMDHENMFWYRQDPGLGLRLIYFSYDVKMKEKGDIPEGYSVSREKKERFSLILESASTNQTSMYLCASSLRTGDSPLHFGNGTRLTVT.

The rearrangement links TRBV5-1 to TRBJ1-2; 7 nucleotides line up with TRBD1. The V gene's germline CDR1 is SGHRS and CDR2 YFSETQ. The ends lost 0 bases at V and 4 bases at J; junction bases unmatched: 12. This CDR3 is 17 amino acids long. The CDR3 is CASSLELRGQQIYGYTF. CDR3 nucleotides: TGCGCCAGCAGCTTGGAACTTCGGGGACAGCAAATCTATGGCTACACCTTC.